These 32 T cell receptor beta chains were all obtained from the same sample, sequenced in a study of blood T cell repertoires in COVID-19. Method: immunoSEQ multiplex PCR; TCRdb's copy keeps in-frame clones and lacks some. The sample contains about 83,000 clones, roughly 87% of which appear only once. The sample comprised peripheral blood. All receptors come from a woman in her forties or fifties with active or convalescent COVID-19.

CDR3 nucleotide sequence: TGTGCCAGCAGAAAAATAGGGGGCAGGACAGATACGCAGTATTTT. It codes for CASRKIGGRTDTQYF. The V gene is TRBV5-5, the J gene TRBJ2-3, with 7 bases fitting TRBD1. Germline V gene lookup returns CDR1 SGHKS and CDR2 YYEKEE (reference sequence). The CDR3 runs to 15 residues. Germline trimming cut 5 bases from V and 3 bases from J; bases unmatched to any gene: 9.

CDR3 nucleotide sequence: TGCAGCGTCGTCGGTAAGAGGAACACTGAAGCTTTCTTT. The encoded protein is CSVVGKRNTEAFF. V gene TRBV29-1 combines with J gene TRBJ1-1, with unresolved D. Germline lookup yields CDR1 SQVTM and CDR2 ANQGSEA. Trimming pared 6 bases from V and 1 base from J, leaving 12 bases between. The CDR3 extends over 13 amino acids. The complete variable domain, with remaining parts taken from reference TRBV29-1 and TRBJ1-1, reads SAVISQKPSRDICQRGTSLTIQCQVDSQVTMMFWYRQQPGQSLTLIATANQGSEATYESGFVIDKFPISRPNLTFSTLTVSNMSPEDSSIYLCSVVGKRNTEAFFGQGTRLTVV.

The rearrangement links TRBV7-2 to TRBJ1-3; TRBD1 aligns across 7 bases. Looked up from germline, CDR1 is SGHTA and CDR2 is FQGNSA. The CDR3 is 14 residues long. V dropped 5 bases and J dropped 4; count of bases not matched to a gene: 5. CDR3 coding DNA: TGTGCCAGCAGCGATACAGGGGCAGGAAACACCATATATTTT. Protein product: CASSDTGAGNTIYF.

This chain connects TRBV27 to TRBJ2-7, with 7 nucleotides matching TRBD1. V gave up 5 bases and J gave up 2 bases; unmatched junction bases: 6. From germline, CDR1 is MNHEY and CDR2 SMNVEV (reference sequence). The length of the CDR3 is 14 residues. The CDR3 region has the DNA TGTGCCAGCAGTCTGGGGACAGTACCCTACGAGCAGTACTTC. It translates to CASSLGTVPYEQYF.

The table lists this clone with a count of one. The chain combines TRBV5-1 with TRBJ2-3; D may be TRBD2 (5 bases). The CDR3 loop spans 17 amino acids. V lost 2 bases to trimming and J lost 2 bases, with 18 bases between them. The germline V gene encodes CDR1 SGHRS and CDR2 YFSETQ. CDR3 DNA: TGCGCCAGCAGCTTCCCTGACGCGGGCCAATTCACAGATACGCAGTATTTT. This codes for CASSFPDAGQFTDTQYF.

This clone has a handful of counts. This sequence joins TRBV9 and TRBJ1-2; D perhaps matches TRBD1 (5 bases). Germline CDR1 SGDLS, CDR2 YYNGEE. The V end lost 1 base, the J end lost 4 bases, and 11 bases lay between the germline ends. CDR3 length: 14 residues. CDR3 DNA sequence: TGTGCCAGCAGCGTACAGGGTAACCTCTATGGCTACACCTTC. This encodes CASSVQGNLYGYTF.

This chain joins TRBV4-3 and TRBJ1-2; D unresolved. Germline CDR1 LGHNA, CDR2 YSLEER. Trimming removed 0 bases at V and 1 base at J, with 9 bases between. This CDR3 has 15 amino acids. The DNA for the CDR3 is TGCGCCAGCAGCCAAGAGGGAGGGATTAACTATGGCTACACCTTC. Residues: CASSQEGGINYGYTF.

The chain has TRBV30 and TRBJ2-2, with D uncertain. This CDR3 is 11 amino acids long. With 6 bases removed from V and 2 bases from J, the gap between germline ends came to 4 bases. Germline CDR1 is GTSNPN and CDR2 is SVGIG (reference sequence). CDR3 in amino acids: CACLNTGELFF. Written as DNA, the CDR3 is TGTGCCTGCTTAAACACCGGGGAGCTGTTTTTT.

The chain joins TRBV24-1 to TRBJ1-2; D gene unclear. The CDR3 has 14 amino acids. Germline V gene sequence: CDR1 KGHDR, CDR2 SFDVKD. The germline V and J ends were trimmed by 2 bases and 2 bases, with 8 bases remaining between them. The CDR3 here is CATSDSFPNYGYTF. Here the CDR3 DNA reads TGTGCCACCAGTGATTCTTTCCCGAACTATGGCTACACCTTC.

This rearrangement joins TRBV6-5 to TRBJ1-5, with D perhaps TRBD1 (6 bases). The CDR3 is 14 amino acids. Germline assignment: CDR1 MNHEY and CDR2 SVGAGI. V dropped 4 bases and J dropped 4 bases, with 11 bases sitting between them. The chain's CDR3 is CASSWDIYNQPQHF. CDR3 in DNA: TGTGCCAGCAGTTGGGACATCTATAATCAGCCCCAGCATTTT.

J is TRBJ2-7 and V is TRBV20-1; 7 nucleotides line up with TRBD2. The CDR3 runs to 14 residues. Germline CDR1 and CDR2: DFQATT and SNEGSKA (reference sequence). V shed 3 bases and J 5 bases; nucleotides not matched to a gene: 10. The CDR3 is CSASARLATNEQYF. The DNA for the CDR3 is TGCAGTGCTAGTGCGAGACTAGCAACCAACGAGCAGTACTTC.

The chain is built from TRBV7-6 and TRBJ2-5; 11 nucleotides line up with TRBD1. CDR1 is SGHVS, CDR2 FNYEAQ, per germline. CDR3 length: 14 residues. The V gene end was trimmed by 5 bases and the J gene end by 5 bases; junction bases not matched to a gene: 4. The chain's CDR3 is CASSVRDRGETQYF. CDR3 nucleotide sequence: TGTGCCAGCAGCGTCCGGGACAGGGGGGAGACCCAGTACTTC.

The chain employs TRBV7-6 and TRBJ1-6; 12 bases agree with TRBD1. The CDR3 loop spans 17 amino acids. Germline V gene data show CDR1 as SGHVS and CDR2 as FNYEAQ. Trimming took 0 bases from V and 8 from J; bases not matched to a gene: 5. The CDR3 sequence: CASSLAGTGGSDSPLHF. For the CDR3, the DNA is TGTGCCAGCAGCTTAGCGGGGACAGGGGGCAGTGATTCACCCCTCCACTTT.

V is TRBV7-2 and J is TRBJ2-1; no clear D gene. Germline lookup yields CDR1 SGHTA and CDR2 FQGNSA. The germline V and J ends were trimmed by 1 base and 5 bases, with 9 bases remaining between them. The CDR3 extends over 14 amino acids. CDR3 DNA sequence: TGTGCCAGCAGCTTAGACGCGGTTAACAATGAGCAGTTCTTC. It translates to CASSLDAVNNEQFF.

This chain links TRBV6-5 with TRBJ1-5, with D possibly being TRBD1 (5 bases). V lost 6 bases and J 3 bases, leaving 9 bases between the germline ends. Germline V gene lookup returns CDR1 MNHEY and CDR2 SVGAGI. The CDR3 is 13 residues long. The CDR3 coding sequence is TGTGCCAGCAGGATGACAGTCAATCAGCCCCAGCATTTT. Translating gives CASRMTVNQPQHF.

The CDR3 DNA sequence: TGTGCCAGCAGCCCCCGGGACACTCACTACGAGCAGTACTTC. The encoded protein is CASSPRDTHYEQYF. The V and J genes are TRBV7-2 and TRBJ2-7; D possibly corresponds to TRBD1 (6 bases). This CDR3 spans 14 amino acids. V was pared by 5 bases and J by 3 bases, with 14 bases between. From germline, CDR1 is SGHTA and CDR2 FQGNSA. The whole variable domain, remainder taken from reference TRBV7-2 and TRBJ2-7, is GAGVSQSPSNKVTEKGKDVELRCDPISGHTALYWYRQSLGQGLEFLIYFQGNSAPDKSGLPSDRFSAERTGGSVSTLTIQRTQQEDSAVYLCASSPRDTHYEQYFGPGTRLTVT.

This clone came up a few times. V usage is TRBV30 and J usage is TRBJ1-1; 7 nucleotides match TRBD1. Per the germline V gene, CDR1 is GTSNPN and CDR2 is SVGIG (reference sequence). CDR3 length: 14 residues. Trimming cost V 3 bases and J 1 base; bases outside gene matches: 5. The CDR3 sequence: CAWRDRQGNTEAFF. The CDR3 bases are TGTGCCTGGAGAGATCGACAGGGGAACACTGAAGCTTTCTTT.

CDR3 bases: TGTGCCAGCAGCGCCCGGGGGAGCGGGGGGTTCGATGAGCAGTTCTTC. This translates into CASSARGSGGFDEQFF. The chain combines TRBV9 with TRBJ2-1, with TRBD2 matching over 9 bases. The CDR3 runs 16 residues. Germline CDR1 SGDLS, CDR2 YYNGEE. Trimming removed 3 bases from V and 8 bases from J; junction bases left unmatched: 12.

V gene TRBV6-5 combines with J gene TRBJ2-7, with 7 bases lining up with TRBD1. This CDR3 is built from 14 residues. The J segment lost 5 bases and the V segment lost 7 bases, leaving 11 bases of the junction unmatched. Per germline, CDR1 MNHEY and CDR2 SVGAGI. CDR3 amino acids: CASTEGGSSDEQYF. CDR3 DNA: TGTGCCAGCACCGAAGGGGGCTCCTCGGACGAGCAGTACTTC.

V usage is TRBV6-4 and J usage is TRBJ1-5; D possibly corresponds to TRBD1 (5 bases). The CDR3 consists of 14 residues. The V gene lost 6 bases and the J gene lost 9 bases, with 18 bases spanning the gap. The germline CDR1 and CDR2 sequences are MRHNA and SNTAGT. The CDR3: CASSPSPGGSPQHF. CDR3 bases: TGTGCCAGCAGCCCCTCACCGGGGGGATCGCCCCAGCATTTT.

This rearrangement joins TRBV2 to TRBJ1-2; D ambiguous. With 11 bases removed from V and 6 bases from J, the gap between germline ends came to 13 bases. The length of the CDR3 is 11 residues. CDR1 and CDR2 (germline): SNHLY, FYNNEI. The CDR3 here is CAAHLGNGYTF. CDR3 in DNA: TGTGCCGCCCATCTTGGCAATGGCTACACCTTC.

The chain recombines TRBV2 with TRBJ1-1, with D perhaps matching TRBD1 (6 bases). The CDR3 runs to 15 residues. Germline CDR1 is SNHLY and CDR2 is FYNNEI. Trimming stripped 5 bases from V and 1 base from J, with 14 bases between. The chain's CDR3 is CASSIPGHKNTEAFF. CDR3 nucleotides: TGTGCCAGCAGTATTCCGGGACACAAGAACACTGAAGCTTTCTTT.

The V and J genes are TRBV27 and TRBJ2-3, with D possibly TRBD2 on 6 matching bases. Trimming removed 8 bases from V and 0 bases from J, with 18 bases in between. The germline V gene encodes CDR1 MNHEY and CDR2 SMNVEV (reference sequence). The CDR3 runs to 16 residues. CDR3 region: CASVGGFTASTDTQYF. As DNA, the CDR3 is TGTGCCAGCGTTGGGGGGTTTACGGCTAGCACAGATACGCAGTATTTT.

V gene TRBV19 combines with J gene TRBJ2-4, with 7 bases fitting TRBD1. The CDR3 consists of 15 residues. The germline gives CDR1 LNHDA, CDR2 SQIVND (reference sequence). Unmatched junction bases numbered 12, after V lost 5 bases and J lost 8 bases. The CDR3 region has the DNA TGTGCCAGTAGTCTGACACAGGGGTTCGTAGACATTCAGTACTTC. Amino acid sequence: CASSLTQGFVDIQYF.

V gene TRBV19 combines with J gene TRBJ2-3; D unclear. Germline values: CDR1 LNHDA, CDR2 SQIVND (reference sequence). V lost 7 bases, J lost 0 bases, and 14 bases lay in between. The CDR3 has 15 amino acids. CDR3 residues: CASNTATFSTDTQYF. In DNA form, the CDR3 reads TGTGCCAGTAATACAGCTACGTTTAGCACAGATACGCAGTATTTT.

The rearrangement links TRBV9 to TRBJ1-6; D is unclear. The CDR3 has 15 residues. Trimming removed 3 bases from V and 9 bases from J, with 16 bases in between. CDR1 is SGDLS and CDR2 is YYNGEE in the germline V gene. CDR3 coding DNA: TGTGCCAGCAGCGCCACAGCGGCCCCCATTTCACCCCTCCACTTT. Residues: CASSATAAPISPLHF.

This chain connects TRBV7-2 to TRBJ1-2; the match to TRBD1 covers 9 bases. The V segment lost 3 bases and the J segment 0 bases; nucleotides outside the gene matches: 5. The germline CDR1 and CDR2 sequences are SGHTA and FQGNSA. CDR3 size: 16 residues. CDR3 coding DNA: TGTGCCAGCAGCTTTAGCGGGGACAGGGCTAACTATGGCTACACCTTC. Translation gives CASSFSGDRANYGYTF. Variable domain in full (rest from reference TRBV7-2 and TRBJ1-2): GAGVSQSPSNKVTEKGKDVELRCDPISGHTALYWYRQSLGQGLEFLIYFQGNSAPDKSGLPSDRFSAERTGGSVSTLTIQRTQQEDSAVYLCASSFSGDRANYGYTFGSGTRLTVV.

The J gene is TRBJ1-3, the V gene TRBV6-9; TRBD1 aligns across 7 bases. The ends lost 4 bases at V and 4 bases at J; junction bases unmatched: 16. Germline loops: CDR1 MNHGY, CDR2 SVAAGI. This CDR3 has 18 residues. The CDR3 DNA reads TGTGCCAGCAGTTGTCGCAGCCCGAACAGGGGTCGAGGAAACACCATATATTTT. Translating it yields CASSCRSPNRGRGNTIYF.

The rearrangement joins TRBV30 to TRBJ1-1, with D tentatively TRBD1 (5 bases). The V gene's germline CDR1 is GTSNPN and CDR2 SVGIG (reference sequence). V lost 4 bases, J lost 0 bases, and 9 bases lay in between. The CDR3 loop spans 13 amino acids. The CDR3 spells CAWKLQVNTEAFF. CDR3 bases: TGTGCCTGGAAGCTACAGGTGAACACTGAAGCTTTCTTT.

The chain couples TRBV2 to TRBJ2-7; possibly TRBD2 for D (6 bases). Germline values: CDR1 SNHLY, CDR2 FYNNEI. The CDR3 length is 14 residues. CDR3 in amino acids: CACQGGENSYEQYF. CDR3 DNA sequence: TGTGCTTGTCAAGGCGGGGAAAACTCCTACGAGCAGTACTTC.

J is TRBJ2-1 and V is TRBV6-2 or TRBV6-3; D remains unclear. Germline V gene sequence: CDR1 MNHEY, CDR2 SVGEGT. The CDR3 runs 14 residues. Trimming stripped 5 bases from V and 5 bases from J, with 13 bases between. CDR3 sequence reads: CASSIRLKHNEQFF. CDR3 nucleotide sequence: TGTGCCAGCAGTATTCGACTGAAACACAATGAGCAGTTCTTC.

This sequence joins TRBV5-5 and TRBJ1-1; a possible D gene is TRBD1 (5 bases). Germline-derived CDR1 and CDR2 are SGHKS and YYEKEE (reference sequence). V lost 0 bases and J lost 1, with 7 bases in between. This CDR3 has 14 amino acids. CDR3 nucleotides: TGTGCCAGCAGCTTGGCGACAGCGAACACTGAAGCTTTCTTT. This sequence encodes CASSLATANTEAFF. Drawing the rest from reference TRBV5-5 and TRBJ1-1, the complete variable domain is DAGVTQSPTHLIKTRGQQVTLRCSPISGHKSVSWYQQVLGQGPQFIFQYYEKEERGRGNFPDRFSARQFPNYSSELNVNALLLGDSALYLCASSLATANTEAFFGQGTRLTVV.